Reported below is one T cell receptor (beta chain). No antigen is known for it. Within one base of it there is no much larger clone, and no base qualities were kept. Library preparation was by the immunoSEQ multiplex PCR assay. Drawn from immuneACCESS, this table holds only the in-frame rearrangements with V and J called that TCRdb kept. Clones are partly lost; checked studies trace under half to an unresolved V gene and leave the rest unexplained. Within this sample are fewer than 200,000 clones, with about 90% of them counted one time only. The ten largest make up 4% to 6% of the sample. The sample belongs to a study of control samples from healthy donors and cancer patients (dated by TCRdb to 2019 to 2021). The germline V gene gives CDR1 as MGHRA and CDR2 as YSYEKL. Counted from cysteine to phenylalanine, this CDR3 has 15 amino acids. Just CDR3 DNA is preserved here, 45 bases in frame from base 1. Between the V and J ends, shortened by 0 bases and 3 bases respectively, the junction contains 10 bases.

This TCR derives from a woman aged 25 to 45 in good health. In this chain, TRBV4-1 is recombined with TRBJ2-3; a weak D assignment points to TRBD1 (5 bases agree). Sequencing was done on a sample of blood. The encoded CDR3 is CASSQEGQGTDTQYF. The bases are TGCGCCAGCAGCCAAGAAGGGCAGGGAACAGATACGCAGTATTTT.